These 30 T cell receptor beta chains originate from one sample sequenced in a study of early T cells in non-severe SARS-CoV-2 infection. TCRdb recomputed calls from the 5' RACE reads with MiXCR, one row per CDR3 protein. This sample has 60,000 to 85,000 distinct CDR3 sequences; roughly 15% occur once, and the top ten carry 10% to 15%. The sequencing sample was made of whole blood. The receptor source for this set is an adult who was a healthcare worker with PCR-confirmed SARS-CoV-2 infection or an uninfected control (not recorded which).

The chain combines TRBV7-2 with TRBJ1-6; D remains unclear. The V gene lost 7 bases and the J gene lost 10 bases, with 14 bases spanning the gap. Germline-derived CDR1 and CDR2 are SGHTA and FQGNSA. The CDR3 covers 13 residues. CDR3 bases: TGTGCCAGCACCCGGCTGGGCGGATCACCCCTCCACTTT. This sequence encodes CASTRLGGSPLHF.

This clonotype showed up just a few times. V is TRBV2 and J is TRBJ1-4; D unclear. The V gene's germline CDR1 is SNHLY and CDR2 FYNNEI. This CDR3 region has 12 residues. V was shortened by 6 bases and J by 10 bases, with 12 bases between the two germline ends. The CDR3 is CASRLKMVKLFF. CDR3 nucleotide sequence: TGTGCCAGCAGACTGAAAATGGTAAAACTGTTTTTT.

This clonotype has just a few counts. The chain joins TRBV21-1 to TRBJ2-7; the table calls TRBD1, which could not be checked here. TRBV21-1 is tagged as a pseudogene. The CDR3 covers 16 residues. The DNA of the CDR3 is TGTGCCAGCAGCCCCCATAAGGGACAGGGCTCCTACGAGCAGTACTTC. It codes for CASSPHKGQGSYEQYF.

This chain links TRBV13 with TRBJ1-2, with 8 bases that match TRBD1. This CDR3 has 16 amino acids. Germline V gene data show CDR1 as PRHDT and CDR2 as FYEKMQ (reference sequence). V trimming: 6 bases; J trimming: 5 bases; junction bases outside the gene matches: 14. CDR3 sequence: CASRSSDQGALYGYTF. The CDR3 DNA reads TGTGCCAGCAGATCCTCCGACCAGGGGGCCCTATATGGCTACACCTTC.

This clonotype came up a few times. CDR3 loop: CASSYTQTVRGEQYF. In nucleotides, the CDR3 is TGTGCCAGCAGTTACACTCAGACGGTAAGGGGCGAGCAGTACTTC. J is TRBJ2-7 and V is TRBV6-2 or TRBV6-3, with D possibly TRBD1 on 5 matching bases. In germline, CDR1 is MNHEY, CDR2 SVGEGT. The CDR3 extends over 15 amino acids. V was shortened by 2 bases and J by 6 bases, with 17 bases between the two germline ends.

J is TRBJ2-3 and V is TRBV12-3 or TRBV12-4; TRBD2 matches 9 bases. The V segment lost 3 bases and the J segment 0 bases; nucleotides outside the gene matches: 1. The CDR3 has 15 amino acids. In DNA form, the CDR3 reads TGTGCCAGCAGTTTGACTAGCGGAAGCACAGATACGCAGTATTTT. This codes for CASSLTSGSTDTQYF.

This clonotype has only a few counts. This chain links TRBV19 with TRBJ2-7, with TRBD1 as a possible D gene (6 bases). The germline V and J ends were trimmed by 4 bases and 3 bases, with 10 bases remaining between them. Per the germline V gene, CDR1 is LNHDA and CDR2 is SQIVND (reference sequence). CDR3 size: 13 residues. CDR3 sequence: CASSSGDNYEQYF. The CDR3 DNA reads as TGTGCCAGTAGTAGTGGGGACAACTACGAGCAGTACTTC.

In its sample, this clonotype was seen many times. The V and J genes are TRBV6-5 and TRBJ2-1; 7 bases map to TRBD1. Germline V lookup: CDR1 MNHEY, CDR2 SVGAGI. CDR3 length: 15 amino acids. Losses at the gene ends were 8 bases for V and 1 base for J; bases not matched to a gene: 8. The CDR3 DNA reads TGTGCCAGCGCCCCAGGGGGTGTGTCCTACAATGAGCAGTTCTTC. Its translation is CASAPGGVSYNEQFF.

This clonotype was found many times. The chain recombines TRBV10-3 with TRBJ2-1; weak D call: TRBD1 (5 bases). V lost 10 bases and J lost 0, with 19 bases in between. This CDR3 comprises 16 residues. Germline V lookup: CDR1 ENHRY, CDR2 SYGVKD. The CDR3 protein is CATLGSNRISYNEQFF. CDR3 DNA: TGTGCCACCCTCGGTTCCAACAGGATCTCCTACAATGAGCAGTTCTTC.

The V and J genes are TRBV10-3 and TRBJ2-1; TRBD1 aligns across 10 bases. Germline V lookup: CDR1 ENHRY, CDR2 SYGVKD. CDR3 length equals 15 residues. With V trimmed by 6 bases and J by 5 bases, 7 bases remained unmatched. The chain's CDR3 is CAISGTGVRNNEQFF. CDR3 nucleotide sequence: TGTGCCATCAGCGGGACAGGGGTGCGGAACAATGAGCAGTTCTTC.

The V call is TRBV7-6, the J call TRBJ2-1; 12 bases map to TRBD2. Trimming removed 5 bases from V and 8 bases from J; junction bases left unmatched: 7. This CDR3 region has 15 residues. CDR1 is SGHVS, CDR2 FNYEAQ, per germline. CDR3 region: CASSPPSGGADEQFF. The CDR3 nucleotides are TGTGCCAGCAGCCCCCCTAGCGGGGGGGCCGATGAGCAGTTCTTC.

This clonotype was counted a few times. V is TRBV29-1 and J is TRBJ2-1; 9 nucleotides match TRBD2. The CDR3 totals 16 residues. The V segment lost 0 bases and the J segment 8 bases; nucleotides outside the gene matches: 11. Germline CDR1 SQVTM, CDR2 ANQGSEA. In nucleotides, the CDR3 is TGCAGCGTTGAAGATCGGGATAGCGGGAGAAATGATGAGCAGTTCTTC. Translated: CSVEDRDSGRNDEQFF.

This clonotype was counted at least ten times. The chain combines TRBV7-3 with TRBJ2-2; tentatively, D is TRBD1 (5 bases). Germline V gene sequence: CDR1 SGHTA, CDR2 FQGTGA. V shed 5 bases and J shed 3 bases, with 19 bases lying between them. The CDR3 loop spans 17 amino acids. The CDR3 sequence is CASSPKLGQRHTGELFF. The CDR3 nucleotides are TGTGCCAGCAGCCCGAAACTGGGGCAGCGACACACCGGGGAGCTGTTTTTT.

The chain recombines TRBV6-6 with TRBJ2-1; TRBD1 might be the D (5 bases). Trimming removed 6 bases at V and 9 bases at J, with 21 bases between. The CDR3 has 15 amino acids. The V gene's germline CDR1 is MNHNY and CDR2 SVGAGI (reference sequence). CDR3 loop: CASSNPFRASIEQFF. CDR3 bases: TGTGCCAGCAGCAACCCCTTCAGGGCCTCTATTGAGCAGTTCTTC.

This chain uses TRBV6-6 with TRBJ2-7, with TRBD1 matching 10 bases. This CDR3 comprises 14 residues. Germline V gene data show CDR1 as MNHNY and CDR2 as SVGAGI (reference sequence). V lost 4 bases and J lost 6; bases outside the gene matches: 6. CDR3 amino acids: CASSWDRGSVEQYF. CDR3 sequence (DNA): TGTGCCAGCAGTTGGGACAGGGGCAGCGTCGAGCAGTACTTC.

The chain joins TRBV5-6 to TRBJ1-5; weak D call: TRBD1 (6 bases). Germline-derived CDR1 and CDR2 are SGHDT and YYEEEE. The CDR3 spans 15 residues. V gave up 1 base and J gave up 1 base, with 9 bases separating them. CDR3 in amino acids: CASSLQGRSNQPQHF. The DNA for the CDR3 is TGTGCCAGCAGCTTGCAGGGGCGAAGCAATCAGCCCCAGCATTTT.

This clonotype was observed a handful of times. V and J are TRBV9 and TRBJ2-7; 7 nucleotides match TRBD1. The ends lost 2 bases at V and 2 bases at J; junction bases unmatched: 10. There are 16 residues in the CDR3. CDR1 is SGDLS, CDR2 YYNGEE, per germline. CDR3 coding DNA: TGTGCCAGCAGCGTGGGCCCTGTCGGGACAGCCTACGAGCAGTACTTC. As protein: CASSVGPVGTAYEQYF.

This clonotype was detected only a few times. The chain recombines TRBV6-5 with TRBJ2-3; a possible D gene is TRBD2 (7 bases). CDR1 is MNHEY and CDR2 is SVGAGI in the germline V gene. V shed 4 bases and J shed 2 bases, with 16 bases lying between them. This CDR3 contains 16 residues. The CDR3 is CASSSSAGAVTDTQYF. For the CDR3, the DNA is TGTGCCAGCAGTTCCTCGGCGGGGGCCGTCACAGATACGCAGTATTTT.

The genes are TRBV18 and TRBJ2-7; D call uncertain. CDR1 and CDR2 from the germline V gene are KGHSH and LQKENI. The V end lost 1 base, the J end lost 5 bases, and 15 bases lay between the germline ends. This CDR3 contains 15 residues. CDR3 in amino acids: CASSPQGKVLDEQYF. DNA of the CDR3: TGTGCCAGCTCACCACAGGGTAAGGTTCTGGACGAGCAGTACTTC. The full variable domain, rest sourced from reference TRBV18 and TRBJ2-7, is NAGVMQNPRHLVRRRGQEARLRCSPMKGHSHVYWYRQLPEEGLKFMVYLQKENIIDESGMPKERFSAEFPKEGPSILRIQQVVRGDSAAYFCASSPQGKVLDEQYFGPGTRLTVT.

The chain uses TRBV6-5 and TRBJ1-3; D is undetermined. V lost 4 bases and J 0 bases, leaving 13 bases between the germline ends. CDR3 length: 16 residues. CDR1 is MNHEY, CDR2 SVGAGI, per germline. The CDR3 sequence: CASSSIRSPSGNTIYF. Here the CDR3 DNA reads TGTGCCAGCAGTTCCATCAGAAGCCCCTCTGGAAACACCATATATTTT.

The J gene is TRBJ2-7, the V gene TRBV2; no definite D call. From germline, CDR1 is SNHLY and CDR2 FYNNEI. V lost 2 bases, J lost 0 bases, and 11 bases lay in between. The CDR3 sequence is 15 residues long. This CDR3 reads CASSEKTQSSYEQYF. The CDR3 DNA follows: TGTGCCAGCAGTGAAAAGACACAGAGCTCCTACGAGCAGTACTTC.

There are a few counts of this clonotype. The CDR3 nucleotides are TGTGCCAGCAGCCCGACCGGACAGGGTACTTACAATGAGCAGTTCTTC. As protein: CASSPTGQGTYNEQFF. This chain links TRBV7-6 with TRBJ2-1, with TRBD1 matching 8 bases. Trimming removed 5 bases from V and 4 bases from J; junction bases left unmatched: 10. Germline V lookup: CDR1 SGHVS, CDR2 FNYEAQ. CDR3 length: 16 residues.

This clonotype showed up just a few times. V usage is TRBV20-1 and J usage is TRBJ2-1; a possible D gene is TRBD2 (6 bases). The CDR3 runs 15 residues. The V and J ends lost 5 bases and 8 bases respectively, with 22 bases between them. Germline CDR1 DFQATT, CDR2 SNEGSKA (reference sequence). The CDR3 DNA is TGCAGTGCTCCACCCGCGGGGATAGCCGGACATGAGCAGTTCTTC. It encodes CSAPPAGIAGHEQFF.

A few counts support this clonotype. The chain uses TRBV5-1 and TRBJ1-1; 9 bases match TRBD1. Germline V gene data show CDR1 as SGHRS and CDR2 as YFSETQ. This CDR3 region has 14 residues. V trimming: 6 bases; J trimming: 3 bases; junction bases outside the gene matches: 6. DNA for the CDR3: TGCGCCAGCAACTTACAGGGGGCGGACACTGAAGCTTTCTTT. Translating it yields CASNLQGADTEAFF. Variable domain in full (rest from reference TRBV5-1 and TRBJ1-1): KAGVTQTPRYLIKTRGQQVTLSCSPISGHRSVSWYQQTPGQGLQFLFEYFSETQRNKGNFPGRFSGRQFSNSRSEMNVSTLELGDSALYLCASNLQGADTEAFFGQGTRLTVV.

There are a few counts of this clonotype. The chain's CDR3 is CASSQGGGETQYF. DNA of the CDR3: TGTGCCAGTAGTCAAGGGGGTGGGGAGACCCAGTACTTC. The chain has TRBV19 and TRBJ2-5; D perhaps matches TRBD1 (6 bases). The CDR3 sequence is 13 residues long. CDR1 LNHDA and CDR2 SQIVND come from the germline V gene (reference sequence). Trimming cost V 5 bases and J 5 bases, with 12 bases left between them. Together with reference TRBV19 and TRBJ2-5, the CDR3 gives the full variable domain: DGGITQSPKYLFRKEGQNVTLSCEQNLNHDAMYWYRQDPGQGLRLIYYSQIVNDFQKGDIAEGYSVSREKKESFPLTVTSAQKNPTAFYLCASSQGGGETQYFGPGTRLLVL.

The DNA of the CDR3 is TGTGCCAGCGGACCCAGGGTCTCCTACGAGCAGTACTTC. As protein: CASGPRVSYEQYF. The rearrangement joins TRBV7-2 to TRBJ2-7, with a tentative D call TRBD1 (5 bases). Per germline, CDR1 SGHTA and CDR2 FQGNSA. V was trimmed by 8 bases and J by 0 bases, leaving 11 bases between them. The CDR3 consists of 13 residues.

A few counts support this clonotype. The J gene is TRBJ1-5, the V gene TRBV27, with D perhaps TRBD1 (6 bases). Between the trimmed V and J ends, which lost 4 bases and 7 bases, there was a span of 11 bases. The CDR3 spans 13 residues. Germline CDR1 MNHEY, CDR2 SMNVEV (reference sequence). The CDR3 sequence: CASSYRAGQPQHF. CDR3 nucleotide sequence: TGTGCCAGCAGTTACAGGGCAGGGCAGCCCCAGCATTTT.

At least ten counts were recorded for this clonotype. The chain uses TRBV5-1 and TRBJ2-1, with D unclear. With 2 bases removed from V and 3 bases from J, the gap between germline ends came to 6 bases. Germline V gene sequence: CDR1 SGHRS, CDR2 YFSETQ. The CDR3 spans 13 residues. Written as DNA, the CDR3 is TGCGCCAGCAGCTTCGACGGCTACAATGAGCAGTTCTTC. Translated: CASSFDGYNEQFF.

This clonotype was detected only a few times. The chain uses TRBV7-9 and TRBJ1-6; D is ambiguous. Germline lookup yields CDR1 SEHNR and CDR2 FQNEAQ (reference sequence). V lost 1 base, J lost 0 bases, and 10 bases lay in between. The CDR3 has 17 amino acids. CDR3 bases: TGTGCCAGCAGCTTAGGCGGTGTGAGCTCCTATAATTCACCCCTCCACTTT. Its protein product is CASSLGGVSSYNSPLHF.

This clonotype was counted between two and nine times. The rearrangement links TRBV7-8 to TRBJ2-1; 12 bases are a match to TRBD2. The CDR3 is 17 amino acids. Trimming at V came to 5 bases and at J to 2 bases, leaving 7 bases not matched to a gene. Per the germline V gene, CDR1 is SGHVS and CDR2 is FQNEAQ. For the CDR3, the DNA is TGTGCCAGCAGCCCACGACTAGCGGGAGAAACCTACAATGAGCAGTTCTTC. Translation gives CASSPRLAGETYNEQFF.